This is a list of T cell receptor beta chains from one sample in a study of shared clonotypes between healthy human individuals. Repertoires were generated with immunoSEQ multiplex PCR, while TCRdb's copy carries only in-frame clones and drops some. The data show around 2,000,000 clones, with about 95% seen just once and more than 0.9% held by the top ten. The source material was naive CD8+ T cells sorted from blood. These receptors were obtained from a man between 18 and 29 years old in good health. Each CDR3 is given with its conserved first and last residue. Fields, in order: V gene, clone size, J gene, CDR3 protein. Where a row states a size, it is once, few, many or the class of an expanded clone; other rows omit it.

TRBV30	-	TRBJ1-6	CAWSPGNNSPLHF
TRBV5-6	-	TRBJ1-2	CASSQTGTYGYTF
TRBV7-6	-	TRBJ1-1	CASSLWENTEAFF
TRBV7-9	-	TRBJ1-4	CASSPPGGQAPEKLFF
TRBV9	-	TRBJ2-7	CASSRASGSFHEQYF
TRBV27	-	TRBJ2-1	CASRESSYNEQFF
TRBV11-2	-	TRBJ1-1	CASSLGTGWGMNTEAFF
TRBV5-1	-	TRBJ2-7	CATTGQLYEQYF
TRBV7-9	-	TRBJ2-7	CASNPDSSYEQYF
TRBV9	-	TRBJ2-2	CASSPNAGELFF
TRBV5-1	-	TRBJ2-2	CASSEGPTDYTGELFF
TRBV27	-	TRBJ1-5	CASSGQGVYQPQHF
TRBV9	-	TRBJ2-6	CASSVAGGAANVLTF
TRBV9	-	TRBJ2-3	CASSDSLAASTDTQYF
TRBV5-1	-	TRBJ2-2	CASSLTSGRAPNTGELFF
TRBV7-9	-	TRBJ1-1	CASSSYDRGATEAFF
TRBV6-5	-	TRBJ2-1	CATLGPGGSEQFF
TRBV30	-	TRBJ1-3	CAWSFEDSGNTIYF
TRBV28	-	TRBJ2-5	CASSLPLWRQGEETQYF
TRBV5-1	-	TRBJ2-5	CASSFTRKETQYF
TRBV7-2	once	TRBJ2-7	CASSLWTDTYEQYF
TRBV4-1	few	TRBJ2-7	CASSRTSEKYEQYF
TRBV10-1	-	TRBJ1-1	CASSESWQGAFF